These 4 T cell receptor beta chains were all obtained from the same sample, sequenced in a study of blood T cell repertoires in COVID-19. The protocol was immunoSEQ multiplex PCR, while the TCRdb copy is restricted to in-frame clones and leaves out a portion. The repertoire holds over 75,000 clones, roughly 86% seen once, with roughly 27% in the top ten. The sample consisted of peripheral blood. The source of these receptors is a human donor in a cohort sampled during active COVID-19.

The chain employs TRBV19 and TRBJ2-1; 10 positions match TRBD1. The V gene's germline CDR1 is LNHDA and CDR2 SQIVND (reference sequence). The CDR3 is 14 residues long. With 3 bases clipped from V and 9 bases from J, the junction kept 5 bases outside the gene matches. The CDR3 nucleotides read TGTGCCAGTAGTATTCCGGGACAGGGGTTTGAGCAGTTCTTC. It translates to CASSIPGQGFEQFF. The whole variable domain, filled in from reference TRBV19 and TRBJ2-1, reads DGGITQSPKYLFRKEGQNVTLSCEQNLNHDAMYWYRQDPGQGLRLIYYSQIVNDFQKGDIAEGYSVSREKKESFPLTVTSAQKNPTAFYLCASSIPGQGFEQFFGPGTRLTVL.

V and J are TRBV4-2 and TRBJ2-1; 7 bases fit TRBD2. Trimming took 1 base from V and 5 from J; bases not matched to a gene: 11. This CDR3 has 17 residues. Germline V gives CDR1 LGHNA, CDR2 YNFKEQ. The DNA of the CDR3 is TGTGCCAGCAGCCAAGTCTTCTCGAGCGGGACCGACAATGAGCAGTTCTTC. Protein sequence: CASSQVFSSGTDNEQFF.

This chain joins TRBV6-4 and TRBJ2-7, with 7 bases lining up with TRBD1. The V and J ends lost 9 bases and 5 bases, in that order; junction bases with no gene match: 13. This CDR3 has 14 amino acids. Germline V gene sequence: CDR1 MRHNA, CDR2 SNTAGT. The CDR3 reads CASGRRQGVHEQYF. The CDR3 nucleotides read TGTGCCAGTGGGCGGCGACAGGGAGTACACGAGCAGTACTTC.

This clone is termed medium-sized. The chain employs TRBV6-4 and TRBJ2-1; the match to TRBD2 covers 9 bases. The CDR3 extends over 15 amino acids. After removal of 6 bases from V and 8 bases from J, the junction contained 11 bases not matched to a gene. CDR1 and CDR2 (germline): MRHNA, SNTAGT. In nucleotides, the CDR3 is TGTGCCAGCAGCCGTAGGGCTAGCGGGGCCCATGAGCAGTTCTTC. Its translation is CASSRRASGAHEQFF.